These 18 T cell receptor beta chains came from one sample sequenced in a study of tumor-infiltrating lymphocytes in oesophageal squamous cell carcinoma. TCRdb fed the PCR reads into MiXCR, producing one record per CDR3 protein. This sample has just over 15,000 distinct CDR3 sequences, with about 50% found just once. What was sequenced was esophageal tumor tissue. These TCRs come from a male donor with esophageal squamous cell carcinoma.

This clonotype was seen a single time. The chain has TRBV7-3 and TRBJ2-7; D remains unclear. The CDR3 sequence is 12 residues long. Trimming took off 5 bases at V and 9 bases at J, with 14 bases between the two ends. Per germline, CDR1 SGHTA and CDR2 FQGTGA. CDR3 sequence: CASSLRKDTQYF. CDR3 in DNA: TGTGCCAGCAGCCTACGGAAAGATACGCAGTACTTC. Full variable domain (missing parts from reference TRBV7-3 and TRBJ2-7): GAGVSQTPSNKVTEKGKYVELRCDPISGHTALYWYRQSLGQGPEFLIYFQGTGAADDSGLPNDRFFAVRPEGSVSTLKIQRTERGDSAVYLCASSLRKDTQYFGPGTRLTVT.

This clonotype is labeled medium-sized. The V call is TRBV7-9, the J call TRBJ2-3; 8 nucleotides line up with TRBD2. CDR3 length: 15 residues. With V trimmed by 5 bases and J by 5 bases, 9 bases remained unmatched. Germline V lookup: CDR1 SEHNR, CDR2 FQNEAQ (reference sequence). The chain's CDR3 is CASSRAAGGVDTQYF. As DNA, the CDR3 is TGTGCCAGCAGCCGCGCGGCGGGAGGAGTAGATACGCAGTATTTT.

CDR3 nucleotide sequence: TGTGCCAGCAGCGGGGGGGCAGGGGATGCAACTAATGAAAAACTGTTTTTT. Translation gives CASSGGAGDATNEKLFF. The chain couples TRBV7-3 to TRBJ1-4; D possibly corresponds to TRBD1 (6 bases). The germline V gene encodes CDR1 SGHTA and CDR2 FQGTGA. The CDR3 length is 17 residues. Between the trimmed V and J ends, which lost 5 bases and 0 bases, there was a span of 16 bases. Full variable domain (remainder filled in from reference TRBV7-3 and TRBJ1-4): GAGVSQTPSNKVTEKGKYVELRCDPISGHTALYWYRQSLGQGPEFLIYFQGTGAADDSGLPNDRFFAVRPEGSVSTLKIQRTERGDSAVYLCASSGGAGDATNEKLFFGSGTQLSVL.

Concerning this clonotype: A read error is possible here, since a much larger clone lies one base away. The rearrangement joins TRBV27 to TRBJ2-7; D gene uncertain. This CDR3 contains 11 residues. Trimming took 4 bases from V and 9 from J, leaving 10 bases between them. Germline V gene lookup returns CDR1 MNHEY and CDR2 SMNVEV (reference sequence). CDR3 sequence reads: CASSSERAQYF. CDR3 coding DNA: TGTGCCAGCAGTTCGGAACGAGCGCAGTACTTC.

The chain couples TRBV28 to TRBJ2-4; D remains ambiguous. The assigned J gene may be wrong: the sequence end matches TRBJ2-7 better. Germline lookup yields CDR1 MDHEN and CDR2 SYDVKM. The CDR3 sequence is 12 residues long. The CDR3 nucleotides read TGTGCCAGCAGCTTACTGGGGTACGAGCAGTACTTC. It is translated as CASSLLGYEQYF.

This clonotype was seen a few times. The chain uses TRBV7-6 and TRBJ2-3; no clear D gene. Germline CDR1 SGHVS, CDR2 FNYEAQ. Trimming shortened V by 3 bases and J by 1 base, and 8 bases separated the two germline ends. The CDR3 has 14 residues. The CDR3 sequence is CASSFLRGTDTQYF. As DNA, the CDR3 is TGTGCCAGCAGCTTTTTACGGGGCACAGATACGCAGTATTTT.

This clonotype was observed a few times. The missing conserved phenylalanine or tryptophan at the end of this CDR3 makes a read error likely. It is unclear where the CDR3 begins or ends on the DNA, so no DNA is shown, and the CDR3 is as TCRdb lists it. The chain employs TRBV7-8 and TRBJ2-6; no check of the table's D call, TRBD2, against the DNA was made. The CDR3 spans 18 amino acids, including both terminal residues. Germline loops: CDR1 SGHVS, CDR2 FQNEAQ. The CDR3 reads CASSALGLASRSEQYFGA.

The CDR3: CASMTGTGTDTQYF. CDR3 bases: TGTGCCAGCATGACCGGAACTGGCACAGATACGCAGTATTTT. This chain connects TRBV28 to TRBJ2-3; D not certain. V lost 7 bases and J 1 base, leaving 12 bases between the germline ends. Germline V gene sequence: CDR1 MDHEN, CDR2 SYDVKM. The CDR3 has 14 amino acids.

In its sample, this clonotype was seen many times. The chain recombines TRBV6-6 with TRBJ1-2; D not resolved. V was cut by 0 bases and J by 8 bases, with 10 bases left in between. The CDR3 extends over 13 amino acids. The germline V gene encodes CDR1 MNHNY and CDR2 SVGAGI (reference sequence). The CDR3 region is CASSYSPVGGYTF. CDR3 nucleotide sequence: TGTGCCAGCAGTTACTCCCCGGTAGGGGGCTACACCTTC.

This clonotype was counted only a few times. The V and J genes are TRBV7-9 and TRBJ1-4; TRBD1 is a possible D gene (6 bases). Trimming took off 5 bases at V and 8 bases at J, with 15 bases between the two ends. The CDR3 consists of 14 residues. Per germline, CDR1 SEHNR and CDR2 FQNEAQ (reference sequence). The CDR3 loop is CASSLQGGTEKLFF. DNA of the CDR3: TGTGCCAGCAGCCTACAGGGTGGTACGGAAAAACTGTTTTTT.

This chain connects TRBV7-8 to TRBJ2-1; D remains unclear. V lost 5 bases and J 0 bases, leaving 11 bases between the germline ends. Germline CDR1 reads SGHVS; CDR2 reads FQNEAQ. This CDR3 contains 15 residues. The CDR3 DNA reads TGTGCCAGCAGCAACACTCGCGTCTCCTACAATGAGCAGTTCTTC. The encoded protein is CASSNTRVSYNEQFF.

The chain is built from TRBV7-3 and TRBJ2-1; 8 bases fit TRBD1. The J call may be incorrect, as the DNA end agrees better with TRBJ2-7. The CDR3 length is 13 residues. Germline V gives CDR1 SGHTA, CDR2 FQGTGA. CDR3 bases: TGTGCCAGCAGCTCCGGGACAGGTCTTGAGCAGTACTTC. It is translated as CASSSGTGLEQYF.

This clonotype showed up many times. V gene TRBV12-3 or TRBV12-4 combines with J gene TRBJ2-7; 14 positions agree with TRBD2. V was pared by 6 bases and J by 0 bases, with 16 bases of the junction left unmatched. The CDR3 sequence is 20 residues long. The CDR3 region has the DNA TGTGCCAGCAGCTACGAACCGGGACTAGCGGGAGCCCCCCCCTCCTACGAGCAGTACTTC. This sequence encodes CASSYEPGLAGAPPSYEQYF.

CDR3 sequence (DNA): TGTGCCAGCAGTTTAAAGTTCAGCGCTAGCGGGGCCTCCTACGAGCAGTACTTC. Its protein is CASSLKFSASGASYEQYF. The J gene is TRBJ2-4, the V gene TRBV12-3 or TRBV12-4; TRBD2 agrees at 9 bases. The DNA end is a closer match to TRBJ2-7, so the J assignment may be wrong. The CDR3 has 18 amino acids.

The gene calls are TRBV7-3 and TRBJ2-6, with D uncertain. With 6 bases removed from V and 2 bases from J, the gap between germline ends came to 11 bases. The CDR3 runs to 15 residues. CDR1 is SGHTA, CDR2 FQGTGA, per germline. Here the CDR3 reads CASRLDLTGANVLTF. For the CDR3, the DNA is TGTGCCAGCAGGTTAGATCTCACTGGGGCCAACGTCCTGACTTTC.

V and J are TRBV7-2 and TRBJ2-1; TRBD1 or TRBD2 may be the D gene (6 bases each). Germline lookup yields CDR1 SGHTA and CDR2 FQGNSA. V was pared by 1 base and J by 4 bases, with 20 bases between. The CDR3 consists of 18 residues. The CDR3 sequence is CASSLVGGPMGLYNEQFF. As DNA, the CDR3 is TGTGCCAGCAGCTTAGTAGGGGGGCCTATGGGCCTGTACAATGAGCAGTTCTTC.

This sequence joins TRBV7-2 and TRBJ1-2; D gene ambiguous. V was cut by 4 bases and J by 8 bases, with 17 bases left in between. This CDR3 contains 14 residues. CDR1 is SGHTA, CDR2 FQGNSA, per germline. DNA for the CDR3: TGTGCCAGCAGCTCCGACTATACGATAGCGGGCTACACCTTC. Translated, it gives CASSSDYTIAGYTF.

The V gene is TRBV7-3, the J gene TRBJ2-1; 8 bases map to TRBD1. Matching the DNA end better, TRBJ2-7 makes the J call doubtful. Germline CDR1 is SGHTA and CDR2 is FQGTGA. The CDR3 has 14 residues. The DNA for the CDR3 is TGTGCCAGCAGCTTGGGGACAGGAGCCTACGAGCAGTACTTC. It yields the protein CASSLGTGAYEQYF.